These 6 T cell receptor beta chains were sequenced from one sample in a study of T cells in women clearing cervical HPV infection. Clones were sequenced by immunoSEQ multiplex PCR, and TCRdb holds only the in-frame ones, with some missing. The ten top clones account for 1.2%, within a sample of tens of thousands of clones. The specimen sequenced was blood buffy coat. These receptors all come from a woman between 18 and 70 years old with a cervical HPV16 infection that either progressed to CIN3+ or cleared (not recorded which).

CDR3 protein: CASSEARTGVSPLHF. CDR3 DNA (partial): TGTGCCAGCAGTGAAGCCAGGACAGGGGTATCACCC. The chain recombines TRBV6-1 with TRBJ1-6; 9 bases are a match to TRBD1. The DNA ends 3 residues before the CDR3 does, and the rest of the CDR3 is filled in from the germline J gene. CDR1 is MNHNS and CDR2 is SASEGT in the germline V gene. With V trimmed by 0 bases and J by 10 bases, 4 bases remained unmatched. The CDR3 covers 15 residues.

The CDR3: CASSHDDPWPYEQYF. Partial CDR3 DNA: TGTGCCAGCAGCCATGATGATCCTTGGCCATACGAG. J is TRBJ2-7 and V is TRBV7-9; no firm D call. Read data end 3 residues before the CDR3 end; the end is taken from the germline J gene. The CDR3 is made up of 15 amino acids. Trimming pared 5 bases from V and 4 bases from J, leaving 18 bases between. Germline loops: CDR1 SEHNR, CDR2 FQNEAQ (reference sequence).

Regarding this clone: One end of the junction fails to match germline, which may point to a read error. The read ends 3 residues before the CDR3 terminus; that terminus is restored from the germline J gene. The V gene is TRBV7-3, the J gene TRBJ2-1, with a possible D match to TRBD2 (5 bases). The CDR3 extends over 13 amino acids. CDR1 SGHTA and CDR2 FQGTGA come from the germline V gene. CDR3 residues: CSSSYGTAGEQFF. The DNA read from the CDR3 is TGTTCCAGCAGTTATGGAACGGCGGGTGAG.

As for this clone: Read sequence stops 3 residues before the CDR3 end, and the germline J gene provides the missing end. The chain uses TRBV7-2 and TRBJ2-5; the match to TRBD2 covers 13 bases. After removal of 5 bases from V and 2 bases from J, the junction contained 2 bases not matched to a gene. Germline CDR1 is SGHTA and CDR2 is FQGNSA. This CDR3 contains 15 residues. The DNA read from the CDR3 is TGTGCCAGCAGCCGACTAGCGGGGGGTCAAGAGACC. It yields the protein CASSRLAGGQET. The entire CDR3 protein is CASSRLAGGQETQYF.

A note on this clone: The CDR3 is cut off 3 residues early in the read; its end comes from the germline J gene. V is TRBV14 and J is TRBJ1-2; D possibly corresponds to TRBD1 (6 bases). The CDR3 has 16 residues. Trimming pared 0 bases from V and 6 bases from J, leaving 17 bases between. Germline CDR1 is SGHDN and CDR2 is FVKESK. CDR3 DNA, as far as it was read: TGTGCCAGCAGCCAAGATCTGGGGGGGGCGCGGAATGGC. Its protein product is CASSQDLGGARNG. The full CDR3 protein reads CASSQDLGGARNGYTF.

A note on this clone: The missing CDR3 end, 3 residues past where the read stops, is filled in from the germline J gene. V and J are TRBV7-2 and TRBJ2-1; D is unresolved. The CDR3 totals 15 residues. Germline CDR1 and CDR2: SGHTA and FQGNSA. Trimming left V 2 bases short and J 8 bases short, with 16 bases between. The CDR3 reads CASSLMREVIDEQFF. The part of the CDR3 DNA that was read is TGTGCCAGCAGCTTAATGAGAGAGGTAATCGATGAG. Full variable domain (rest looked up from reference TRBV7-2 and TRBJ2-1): GAGVSQSPSNKVTEKGKDVELRCDPISGHTALYWYRQSLGQGLEFLIYFQGNSAPDKSGLPSDRFSAERTGGSVSTLTIQRTQQEDSAVYLCASSLMREVIDEQFFGPGTRLTVL.